The clone carrying this T cell receptor beta chain was detected a few times. This sample was taken from a study of beta chain features in type 1 diabetes. Of the isolated RNA, all was reverse transcribed, and so the sequenced material was expressed TCRB transcripts. Method: immunoSEQ multiplex PCR; TCRdb's copy keeps in-frame clones and lacks some. The sample consists of roughly 330,000 clones, about 11% of them appearing once. The receptor comes from a woman in her twenties or thirties in good health. The sample taken for sequencing was naive CD4+ T cells from blood.

DNA of the CDR3: TGTGCCAGCAGCGGACAGGGGGCCCAGAACACTGAAGCTTTCTTT. Protein sequence: CASSGQGAQNTEAFF. The chain combines TRBV28 with TRBJ1-1; 11 nucleotides align to TRBD1. The germline gives CDR1 MDHEN, CDR2 SYDVKM. The CDR3 contains 15 residues. Germline trimming cut 6 bases from V and 1 base from J; bases unmatched to any gene: 4.